The next 11 T cell receptor beta chains were all read from a single sample in a study of patients and donors after allogeneic stem cell transplantation. TCRdb re-called the RT-PCR reads through MiXCR, storing one row per CDR3 protein. This repertoire shows more than 150,000 distinct CDR3 sequences, around 41% found once; its top ten account for 33%. Specimen: blood, either unsorted or a sorted T cell fraction (not recorded which). Source of these receptors: a human donor who was either an allogeneic HSCT recipient or a stem cell or donor lymphocyte infusion donor (not recorded which). It is not recorded whose cells these are; they may come from a transplant donor.

V gene TRBV12-3 or TRBV12-4 combines with J gene TRBJ1-4, with D possibly matching TRBD1 (6 bases). V dropped 6 bases and J dropped 7 bases, with 15 bases sitting between them. This CDR3 spans 14 amino acids. The CDR3 reads CASSLGTRGEKLFF. Written as DNA, the CDR3 is TGTGCCAGCAGCCTCGGGACACGGGGTGAAAAACTGTTTTTT.

This sequence joins TRBV29-1 and TRBJ2-7; D not certain. This CDR3 comprises 11 residues. V gave up 7 bases and J gave up 4 bases, with 11 bases separating them. Germline V lookup: CDR1 SQVTM, CDR2 ANQGSEA. CDR3 nucleotide sequence: TGCAGCGCCGGGCCCTTTTACGAGCAGTACTTC. Its translation: CSAGPFYEQYF.

This rearrangement joins TRBV9 to TRBJ2-3; TRBD2 aligns across 15 bases. With 4 bases clipped from V and 5 bases from J, the junction kept 5 bases outside the gene matches. The CDR3 contains 16 residues. Germline CDR1 SGDLS, CDR2 YYNGEE. CDR3 sequence reads: CASSIGTSGRLDTQYF. CDR3 nucleotides: TGTGCCAGCAGCATCGGGACTAGCGGGAGGTTAGATACGCAGTATTTT.

The chain links TRBV5-1 to TRBJ2-7; TRBD1 might be the D (6 bases). This CDR3 region has 15 residues. Germline-derived CDR1 and CDR2 are SGHRS and YFSETQ. Trimming pared 0 bases from V and 7 bases from J, leaving 17 bases between. DNA for the CDR3: TGCGCCAGCAGCTTGGTGGCCACAGGGTCGGGAGAGCAGTACTTC. As protein: CASSLVATGSGEQYF. The variable domain in full, completed from reference TRBV5-1 and TRBJ2-7, reads KAGVTQTPRYLIKTRGQQVTLSCSPISGHRSVSWYQQTPGQGLQFLFEYFSETQRNKGNFPGRFSGRQFSNSRSEMNVSTLELGDSALYLCASSLVATGSGEQYFGPGTRLTVT.

This clonotype came up a few times. This chain joins TRBV12-3 or TRBV12-4 and TRBJ1-1, with D hard to call. This CDR3 comprises 15 residues. Trimming pared 1 base from V and 0 bases from J, leaving 9 bases between. The CDR3 nucleotides read TGTGCCAGCAGTTTAGACGGCAGCTTGAACACTGAAGCTTTCTTT. Translation: CASSLDGSLNTEAFF.

The chain employs TRBV6-2 or TRBV6-3 and TRBJ2-3, with 13 positions matching TRBD2. This CDR3 is built from 16 residues. J was trimmed by 3 bases and V by 6 bases; bases with no gene match: 6. In germline, CDR1 is MNHEY, CDR2 SVGEGT. The CDR3 reads CASSFGLAGVTDTQYF. CDR3 nucleotides: TGTGCCAGCAGCTTTGGACTAGCGGGAGTGACAGATACGCAGTATTTT.

The table lists this clonotype with many counts. This rearrangement joins TRBV12-3 or TRBV12-4 to TRBJ1-3, with unresolved D. Trimming pared 5 bases from V and 4 bases from J, leaving 9 bases between. The CDR3 contains 13 residues. The CDR3 sequence: CASSPQSGNTIYF. CDR3 sequence (DNA): TGTGCCAGCAGTCCCCAGTCCGGAAACACCATATATTTT.

The chain combines TRBV3-1 with TRBJ2-1; TRBD2 matches at 7 bases. The V gene's germline CDR1 is LGHDT and CDR2 YNNKEL (reference sequence). Losses at the gene ends were 4 bases for V and 0 bases for J; bases not matched to a gene: 3. This CDR3 is 15 amino acids long. The CDR3: CASSLRLASYNEQFF. The CDR3 DNA follows: TGTGCCAGCAGCCTTAGACTAGCCTCCTACAATGAGCAGTTCTTC.

The V and J genes are TRBV9 and TRBJ1-1; possible D gene TRBD1, 6 bases. Germline V gives CDR1 SGDLS, CDR2 YYNGEE. The CDR3 contains 14 residues. V lost 2 bases, J lost 0 bases, and 8 bases lay in between. The CDR3: CASSVGQMNTEAFF. CDR3 DNA: TGTGCCAGCAGCGTCGGACAGATGAACACTGAAGCTTTCTTT.

This clonotype was seen only a few times. This chain's CDR3 is CASSLGRTYNSPLHF. CDR3 nucleotides: TGCGCCAGCAGCTTGGGCAGGACCTATAATTCACCCCTCCACTTT. The chain uses TRBV5-1 and TRBJ1-6, with D uncertain. The CDR3 has 15 amino acids. Trimming removed 0 bases from V and 2 bases from J, with 6 bases in between. Germline assignment: CDR1 SGHRS and CDR2 YFSETQ. Together with reference TRBV5-1 and TRBJ1-6, the CDR3 gives the full variable domain: KAGVTQTPRYLIKTRGQQVTLSCSPISGHRSVSWYQQTPGQGLQFLFEYFSETQRNKGNFPGRFSGRQFSNSRSEMNVSTLELGDSALYLCASSLGRTYNSPLHFGNGTRLTVT.

The chain combines TRBV12-3 or TRBV12-4 with TRBJ2-1; D may be TRBD2 (6 bases). The V gene lost 1 base and the J gene lost 3 bases, with 10 bases spanning the gap. This CDR3 has 15 amino acids. The CDR3 coding sequence is TGTGCCAGCAGTTTAGAAGAGGACTACTACAATGAGCAGTTCTTC. Protein product: CASSLEEDYYNEQFF.